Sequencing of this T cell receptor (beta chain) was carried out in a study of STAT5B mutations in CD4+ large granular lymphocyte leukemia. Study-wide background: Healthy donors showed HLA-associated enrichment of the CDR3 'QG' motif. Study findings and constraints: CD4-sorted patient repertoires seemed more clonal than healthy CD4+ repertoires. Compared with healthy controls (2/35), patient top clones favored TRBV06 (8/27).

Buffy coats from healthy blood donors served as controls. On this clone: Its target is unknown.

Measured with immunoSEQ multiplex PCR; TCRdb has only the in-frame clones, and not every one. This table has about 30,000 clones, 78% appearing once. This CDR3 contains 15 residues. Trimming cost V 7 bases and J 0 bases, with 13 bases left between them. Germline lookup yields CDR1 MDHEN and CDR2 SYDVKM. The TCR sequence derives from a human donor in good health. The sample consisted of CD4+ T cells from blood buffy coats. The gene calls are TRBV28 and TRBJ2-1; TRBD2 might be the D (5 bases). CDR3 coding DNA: TGTGCCAGCATCCCGGGGTCCAGCTCCTACAATGAGCAGTTCTTC. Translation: CASIPGSSSYNEQFF.